The clone carrying this T cell receptor beta chain is categorized as medium-sized. Its specificity is unknown. V was cut by 1 base and J by 7 bases, with 9 bases left in between. This CDR3 contains 13 residues. The entry originates in a study of T-cell memory formation after mild COVID-19. Study results and caveats: Contracting clones from day 15 to 85 had balanced CD4/CD8; later expanders favoured CD4+.

TCRdb used MiXCR to reprocess the 5' RACE reads, holding one entry per CDR3 protein. Of more than 9,500 distinct CDR3 sequences in the sample, around 13% were seen once. The sample consisted of PBMCs or a T cell subset sorted from them (not recorded which). This receptor was taken from a man between 18 and 29 years old who had mild COVID-19 (a few samples of this study predate the infection). Cell type and time point are not known. The chain carries TRBV12-3 or TRBV12-4 and TRBJ2-3; D is ambiguous. The CDR3 loop is CASSLGPLHTQYF. DNA of the CDR3: TGTGCCAGCAGTTTAGGTCCCTTACATACGCAGTATTTT.